This TCR beta chain was captured by sequencing in a study of multiple sclerosis patients with progressive multifocal leukoencephalopathy. Time point in this sample: more than ten months of natalizumab therapy. Notes on this clone: Its antigen is as yet unknown.

Only in-frame clones appear in the TCRdb table, and some are missing; sequencing was by immunoSEQ multiplex PCR. The sample lists around 30,000 clones, nearly 90% occurring once. Whole-study results and caveats: Most PML patients had lower entropy, suggesting less diverse TRB repertoires.

The receptor comes from a human donor with multiple sclerosis. Sequenced here: PBMCs, sampled from a patient treated with natalizumab.

CDR3 region: CARTLSNDRNRGTQYF. The CDR3 DNA reads TGTGCCAGGACACTTAGCAACGACAGGAACCGAGGGACCCAGTACTTC. The rearrangement joins TRBV5-4 to TRBJ2-5, with D possibly TRBD1 on 6 matching bases. The CDR3 consists of 16 residues. Trimming removed 8 bases from V and 7 bases from J, with 27 bases in between. Germline V gene data show CDR1 as SGHNT and CDR2 as YYREEE (reference sequence).